This TCR beta chain was profiled in a study of graft-versus-host responses after intestinal transplantation. The overall study: Among the recipients, all got anti-thymocyte globulin induction and then tacrolimus and steroids for 2 to 3 years.

Broader study findings: Declines in HvG clones occurring early post-transplant were associated with peak circulating GvH clone levels.

With 8 bases clipped from V and 4 bases from J, the junction kept 7 bases outside the gene matches. Germline V CDR1 and CDR2: MNHNS, SASEGT. The CDR3 has 13 residues. Generated by immunoSEQ multiplex PCR, the TCRdb table keeps only in-frame clones and is missing some. Of 90,000 to 95,000 clones in the sample, 75% to 95% were seen once. With respect to this clone: The antigen remains undetermined.

J is TRBJ2-5 and V is TRBV6-1; 7 bases fit TRBD1. This specimen was unstimulated CD8+ T cells sorted from spleen or lymph node cells, taken before intestinal transplant. The TCR was taken from a human donor who received an intestinal transplant. CDR3 residues: CASRGTGVETQYF. CDR3 in DNA: TGTGCCAGCCGAGGCACAGGGGTAGAGACCCAGTACTTC.